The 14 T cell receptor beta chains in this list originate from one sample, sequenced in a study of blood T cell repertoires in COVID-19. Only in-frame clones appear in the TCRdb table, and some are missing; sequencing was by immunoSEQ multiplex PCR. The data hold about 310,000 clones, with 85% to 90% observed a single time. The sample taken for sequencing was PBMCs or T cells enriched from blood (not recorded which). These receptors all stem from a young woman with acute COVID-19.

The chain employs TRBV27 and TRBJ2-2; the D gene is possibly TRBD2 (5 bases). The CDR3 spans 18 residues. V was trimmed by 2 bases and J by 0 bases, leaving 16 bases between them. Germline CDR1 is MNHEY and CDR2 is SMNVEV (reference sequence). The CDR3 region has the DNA TGTGCCAGCAGTTTAATACCCGTAGGGCGGGCGAACACCGGGGAGCTGTTTTTT. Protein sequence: CASSLIPVGRANTGELFF.

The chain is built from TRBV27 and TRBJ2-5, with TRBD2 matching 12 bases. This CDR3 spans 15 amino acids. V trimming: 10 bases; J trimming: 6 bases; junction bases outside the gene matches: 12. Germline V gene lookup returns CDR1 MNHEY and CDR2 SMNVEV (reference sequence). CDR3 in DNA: TGTGCCACTATTCGGAGGACTAGCGGGAAGCAGACCCAGTACTTC. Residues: CATIRRTSGKQTQYF.

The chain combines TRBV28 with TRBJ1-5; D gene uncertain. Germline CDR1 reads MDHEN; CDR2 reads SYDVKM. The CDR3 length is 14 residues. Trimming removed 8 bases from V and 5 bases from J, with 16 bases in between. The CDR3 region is CASLSQLGYQPQHF. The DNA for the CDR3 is TGTGCCAGCCTTTCACAGTTGGGTTATCAGCCCCAGCATTTT.

The CDR3: CASSQGREPDTQYF. The CDR3 region has the DNA TGCGCCAGCAGCCAAGGCCGGGAGCCAGATACGCAGTATTTT. This chain connects TRBV4-1 to TRBJ2-3, with D possibly TRBD2 on 6 matching bases. Trimming removed 1 base from V and 4 bases from J, with 9 bases in between. Germline V gives CDR1 MGHRA, CDR2 YSYEKL. The CDR3 has 14 amino acids.

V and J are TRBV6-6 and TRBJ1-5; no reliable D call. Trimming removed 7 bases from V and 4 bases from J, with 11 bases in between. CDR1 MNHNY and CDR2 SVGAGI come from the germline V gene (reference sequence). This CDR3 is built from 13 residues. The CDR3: CASTPAGNQPQHF. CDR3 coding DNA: TGTGCCAGCACCCCCGCCGGTAATCAGCCCCAGCATTTT.

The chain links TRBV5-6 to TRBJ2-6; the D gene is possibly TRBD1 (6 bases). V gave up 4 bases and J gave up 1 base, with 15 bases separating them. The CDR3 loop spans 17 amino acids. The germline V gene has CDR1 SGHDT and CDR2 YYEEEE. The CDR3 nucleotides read TGTGCCAGCAGCCGCCCTACAGGGTCTTCTGGGGCCAACGTCCTGACTTTC. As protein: CASSRPTGSSGANVLTF.

CDR3 loop: CASSPPGRADGYTF. The DNA of the CDR3 is TGTGCCAGCAGCCCTCCAGGGAGGGCGGATGGCTACACCTTC. The chain has TRBV11-2 and TRBJ1-2; possible D gene TRBD1, 5 bases. The CDR3 length is 14 residues. Germline V gives CDR1 SGHAT, CDR2 FQNNGV. Trimming shortened V by 5 bases and J by 6 bases, and 16 bases separated the two germline ends.

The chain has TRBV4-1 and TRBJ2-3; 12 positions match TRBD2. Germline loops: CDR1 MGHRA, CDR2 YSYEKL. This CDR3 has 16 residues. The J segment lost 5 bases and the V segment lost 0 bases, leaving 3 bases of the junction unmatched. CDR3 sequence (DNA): TGCGCCAGCAGCCAAGAACTGGGACTAGCGGGAGATACGCAGTATTTT. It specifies CASSQELGLAGDTQYF.

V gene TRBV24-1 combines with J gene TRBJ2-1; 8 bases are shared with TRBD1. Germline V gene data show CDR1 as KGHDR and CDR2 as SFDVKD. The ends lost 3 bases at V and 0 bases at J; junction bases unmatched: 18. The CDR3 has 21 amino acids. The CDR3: CATSDPQDRVGHLSSYNEQFF. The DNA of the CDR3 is TGTGCCACCAGTGATCCTCAGGACAGGGTGGGTCACCTGAGCTCCTACAATGAGCAGTTCTTC.

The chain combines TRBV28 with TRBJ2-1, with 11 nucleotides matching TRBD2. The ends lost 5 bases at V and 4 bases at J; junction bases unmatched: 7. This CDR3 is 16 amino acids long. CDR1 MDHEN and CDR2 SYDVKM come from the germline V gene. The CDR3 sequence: CASSPQLAGVYNEQFF. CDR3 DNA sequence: TGTGCCAGCAGTCCACAACTAGCGGGAGTTTACAATGAGCAGTTCTTC.

DNA of the CDR3: TGTGCCAGTAGGCCTAGTTTGAACACTGAAGCTTTCTTT. Its protein product is CASRPSLNTEAFF. The rearrangement links TRBV19 to TRBJ1-1; D is unresolved. This CDR3 contains 13 residues. Germline assignment: CDR1 LNHDA and CDR2 SQIVND (reference sequence). V lost 6 bases to trimming and J lost 0 bases, with 8 bases between them.

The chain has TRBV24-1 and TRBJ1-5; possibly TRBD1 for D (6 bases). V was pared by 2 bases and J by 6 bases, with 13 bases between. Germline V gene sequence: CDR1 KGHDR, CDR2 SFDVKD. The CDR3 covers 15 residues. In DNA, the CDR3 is TGTGCCACCAGTGATTCCAACAGGGAGGGTCAGCCCCAGCATTTT. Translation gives CATSDSNREGQPQHF.

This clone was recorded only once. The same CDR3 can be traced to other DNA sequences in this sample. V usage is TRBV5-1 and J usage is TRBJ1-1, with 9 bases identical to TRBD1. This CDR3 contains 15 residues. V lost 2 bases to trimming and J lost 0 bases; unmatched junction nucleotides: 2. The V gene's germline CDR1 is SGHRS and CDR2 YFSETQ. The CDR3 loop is CASSLGDRVNTEAFF. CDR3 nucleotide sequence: TGCGCCAGCAGCTTAGGGGACAGGGTGAACACTGAAGCTTTCTTT.

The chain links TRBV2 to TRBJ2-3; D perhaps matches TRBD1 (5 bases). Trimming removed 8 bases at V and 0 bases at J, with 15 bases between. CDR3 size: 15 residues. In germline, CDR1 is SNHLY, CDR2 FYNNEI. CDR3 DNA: TGTGCCAGCCGGCCAGGGCTTGCTAGCACAGATACGCAGTATTTT. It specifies CASRPGLASTDTQYF.